This TCR beta chain was found in a study of PD-1 blockade in mismatch repair-deficient tumors. Study-level background: Patients had approximately 11 mismatch repair-deficient cancer types, all previously treated and progressing.

Produced via immunoSEQ multiplex PCR; TCRdb's table is partial and in-frame only. Of fewer than 100,000 clones in the sample, roughly 80% are singletons; the top ten hold roughly 2.8%. Mismatch repair deficiency was confirmed in all patients, by PCR or immunohistochemistry. TCR sequencing covered three patients who responded to pembrolizumab. Study-level points and caveats: Rapid post-treatment expansion, then contraction, generally preceding radiologic response, marked tumor-resident clones.

On this clone: Its antigen is as yet unknown.

CDR1 is SGHVS and CDR2 is FNYEAQ in the germline V gene. Trimming cost V 2 bases and J 0 bases, with 14 bases left between them. This CDR3 region has 17 residues. Sequencing used peripheral blood, obtained 12 weeks after starting pembrolizumab. This sequence was found in an adult with mismatch repair-deficient cancer. The genes are TRBV7-6 and TRBJ2-1; a weak D match, TRBD2 (6 bases). The CDR3 protein is CASSLRVAEYSYNEQFF. DNA of the CDR3: TGTGCCAGCAGCTTAAGGGTAGCGGAGTACTCCTACAATGAGCAGTTCTTC.